This paragraph covers one T cell receptor (beta chain) sequence. The data are from a study of blood T cell repertoires in COVID-19. Whole-study context: Sources were T cells, B-cell-depleted T cells, or PBMCs; the material itself was cDNA or gDNA.

Original data processing: Reference gene primers were amplified, and this amplification served to estimate nucleated cell counts. Here immunoSEQ multiplex PCR was the method, and the copy in TCRdb shows in-frame clones only, minus some. V, J and clone size are those of that table, while D and trimming were read from the DNA. The sample records around 62,000 clones, 88% being singletons. The V end lost 1 base, the J end lost 0 bases, and 14 bases lay between the germline ends. CDR3 length: 17 amino acids. Per the germline V gene, CDR1 is MGHDK and CDR2 is SYGVNS. Specimen: peripheral blood. The rearrangement links TRBV25-1 to TRBJ2-3, with a tentative D call TRBD2 (6 bases). This receptor was taken from a human donor in a cohort sampled during active COVID-19. CDR3 sequence reads: CASSESRVAASTDTQYF. CDR3 DNA sequence: TGTGCCAGCAGTGAATCGAGAGTAGCGGCCAGCACAGATACGCAGTATTTT.